This T cell receptor beta chain was recorded in a study of T-cell memory formation after mild COVID-19. Study-level background: Largely donor-specific TCR clusters were found. Whole-study findings and limits: From day 15 to 85, contracting clones were balanced between CD4 and CD8, whereas later expanders leaned toward CD4+. Researchers report contracting CD4+ clones mostly in CM and EM, with CD8+ clones in EMRA.

Trimming removed 5 bases at V and 2 bases at J, with 9 bases between. This CDR3 is 13 amino acids long. Germline lookup yields CDR1 SEHNR and CDR2 FQNEAQ (reference sequence). MiXCR, applied by TCRdb to the 5' RACE reads, yields one record per CDR3 protein. The sample yields hundreds of thousands of distinct CDR3 sequences, around 16% seen once. The sample holds a few counts of this clonotype. The antigen is undetermined. This receptor was obtained from an adult woman who had mild COVID-19 (a few samples of this study predate the infection). Cell type and time point are not known. The genes are TRBV7-9 and TRBJ2-5; D is uncertain. Source material: PBMCs or a T cell subset sorted from them (not recorded which). CDR3 nucleotide sequence: TGTGCCAGCAGCCATCGGACGCAAGAGACCCAGTACTTC. This codes for CASSHRTQETQYF.